The rows below give T cell receptor beta chains drawn from one sample of a study of cytomegalovirus exposure and HLA in healthy donors. Only in-frame clones appear in the TCRdb table, and some are missing; sequencing was by immunoSEQ multiplex PCR. The sample shows about 170,000 clones, just under 90% of them seen only once. The sample taken for sequencing was PBMCs. These receptors originate from a man younger than 30 in good health and CMV-seropositive. Both conserved end residues are part of each CDR3. The D gene is left open where the match is weak. The size field is filled for only some rows; it gives once, few, many or a size class.

size,J,D,V,CDR3,DNA
NA,TRBJ2-1,NA,TRBV5-1,CASNPTGFNEQFF,TGCGCCAGCAACCCTACAGGATTCAATGAGCAGTTCTTC
few,TRBJ1-4,NA,TRBV4-1,CASSRQTATNEKLFF,TGCGCCAGCAGCCGCCAAACAGCAACTAATGAAAAACTGTTTTTT
NA,TRBJ2-2,NA,TRBV6-5,CASRTLAGELFF,TGTGCCAGCAGGACTTTGGCCGGGGAGCTGTTTTTT
NA,TRBJ1-1,NA,TRBV5-1,CASSLGQMVNTEAFF,TGCGCCAGCAGCTTAGGACAGATGGTGAACACTGAAGCTTTCTTT
NA,TRBJ1-1,TRBD1,TRBV27,CASSLDRGRTEAFF,TGTGCCAGCAGTTTGGACAGGGGCCGGACTGAAGCTTTCTTT
NA,TRBJ2-7,TRBD2,TRBV7-2,CASSLAASGSLYEQYF,TGTGCCAGCAGCTTAGCGGCTAGCGGGAGTCTCTACGAGCAGTACTTC
NA,TRBJ1-2,NA,TRBV5-1,CASSLADTESDGYTF,TGCGCCAGCAGCCTAGCCGACACGGAGAGCGATGGCTACACCTTC
NA,TRBJ2-1,NA,TRBV6-6,CASRDNRAAYNEQFF,TGTGCCAGCAGGGACAACAGGGCGGCCTACAATGAGCAGTTCTTC
few,TRBJ2-7,NA,TRBV18,CASSPSGAYEQYF,TGTGCCAGCTCACCAAGTGGGGCGTACGAGCAGTACTTC
NA,TRBJ2-1,TRBD2,TRBV2,CASSEIASGNHEQFF,TGTGCCAGCAGTGAAATCGCTAGCGGGAACCATGAGCAGTTCTTC
NA,TRBJ2-1,TRBD2,TRBV7-7,CASSPGTSGSNEQFF,TGTGCTAGCAGCCCCGGGACTAGCGGGAGTAATGAGCAGTTCTTC
NA,TRBJ2-2,NA,TRBV5-4,CASSLDNEPTGELFF,TGTGCCAGCAGCTTGGACAACGAACCCACCGGGGAGCTGTTTTTT
NA,TRBJ1-5,NA,TRBV23-1,CASSQSPVRLNNQPQHF,TGCGCCAGCAGTCAATCCCCAGTACGTCTGAACAATCAGCCCCAGCATTTT
few,TRBJ2-1,NA,TRBV5-4,CASSLGSRTEQFF,TGTGCCAGCAGCTTGGGCTCCAGAACTGAGCAGTTCTTC
NA,TRBJ2-7,NA,TRBV11-1,CASSLALGDYEQYF,TGTGCCAGCAGCTTAGCGTTAGGGGACTACGAGCAGTACTTC
NA,TRBJ1-2,NA,TRBV5-1,CASSLEGRGNYGYTF,TGCGCCAGCAGCTTGGAAGGCAGGGGTAACTATGGCTACACCTTC
NA,TRBJ1-3,TRBD1,TRBV19,CASSMLGQGAPGNTIYF,TGTGCCAGTAGTATGCTTGGACAGGGGGCTCCCGGAAACACCATATATTTT
NA,TRBJ2-3,NA,TRBV6-6,CASNHQELLADTQYF,TGTGCCAGCAACCATCAGGAATTATTGGCAGATACGCAGTATTTT
NA,TRBJ2-2,TRBD2,TRBV13,CASSLPYRLAPNTGELFF,TGTGCCAGCAGCTTACCCTACCGACTAGCGCCGAACACCGGGGAGCTGTTTTTT
NA,TRBJ2-3,NA,TRBV5-1,CASSYSGGLRTDTQYF,TGCGCCAGCAGCTATTCCGGTGGACTAAGGACAGATACGCAGTATTTT
once,TRBJ1-4,TRBD1,TRBV4-1,CASSQAGTATNEKLFF,TGCGCCAGCAGCCAAGCAGGGACAGCAACTAATGAAAAACTGTTTTTT
NA,TRBJ2-2,TRBD2,TRBV18,CASSPLSGRASSGELFF,TGTGCCAGCTCACCCTTGAGCGGGAGGGCCTCGTCGGGGGAGCTGTTTTTT
NA,TRBJ1-5,NA,TRBV2,CASTRDIKQPQHF,TGTGCCAGCACCCGGGACATAAAACAGCCCCAGCATTTT
NA,TRBJ2-7,NA,TRBV4-1,CASSQDRGSSYEQYF,TGCGCCAGCAGCCAAGATCGGGGGAGTAGCTACGAGCAGTACTTC
NA,TRBJ2-5,TRBD2,TRBV6-1,CASSESPGGFETQYF,TGTGCCAGCAGTGAATCTCCGGGGGGGTTTGAGACCCAGTACTTC
NA,TRBJ1-5,TRBD1,TRBV2,CASSTGVPTQPQHF,TGTGCCAGCAGTACAGGGGTTCCGACTCAGCCCCAGCATTTT
NA,TRBJ2-3,TRBD2,TRBV30,CAWSLAGVAQYF,TGTGCCTGGAGCCTAGCGGGAGTGGCGCAGTATTTT
NA,TRBJ1-2,NA,TRBV28,CASSLSRGMNGYTF,TGTGCCAGCAGTTTGTCCAGGGGAATGAATGGCTACACCTTC
NA,TRBJ2-3,TRBD1,TRBV5-4,CASSLQGADTQYF,TGTGCCAGCAGCTTGCAGGGGGCAGATACGCAGTATTTT
once,TRBJ2-1,NA,TRBV7-9,CASSERGEGRGEQFF,TGTGCCAGCAGCGAAAGGGGGGAGGGCCGGGGTGAGCAGTTCTTC
once,TRBJ2-4,NA,TRBV10-1,CATENIQYF,TGCGCCACCGAAAACATTCAGTACTTC
NA,TRBJ2-2,NA,TRBV6-1,CAGKTGEVAGELFF,TGTGCCGGAAAGACAGGTGAAGTGGCCGGGGAGCTGTTTTTT
NA,TRBJ2-7,NA,TRBV19,CASNTASGYEQYF,TGTGCCAGTAACACCGCGTCGGGGTACGAGCAGTACTTC
once,TRBJ2-5,TRBD2,TRBV18,CASSRRLAEDLETQYF,TGTGCCAGCTCACGCCGACTAGCGGAAGACTTGGAGACCCAGTACTTC
NA,TRBJ2-3,NA,TRBV5-1,CASRRTTSTDTQYF,TGCGCCAGCAGAAGGACAACTAGCACAGATACGCAGTATTTT
NA,TRBJ1-2,TRBD1,TRBV28,CASVPGQGGSGYTF,TGTGCCAGCGTTCCGGGACAGGGGGGGAGCGGCTACACCTTC
NA,TRBJ2-7,NA,TRBV6-5,CASRSLDHRGYEQYF,TGTGCCAGCAGATCTCTGGACCATCGGGGTTACGAGCAGTACTTC
NA,TRBJ2-3,TRBD1,TRBV29-1,CSVAPGTGLGTDTQYF,TGCAGCGTCGCCCCCGGGACAGGCTTGGGAACAGATACGCAGTATTTT
NA,TRBJ2-4,NA,TRBV7-9,CASSKGLDKNIQYF,TGTGCCAGCAGCAAGGGGCTGGACAAAAACATTCAGTACTTC
NA,TRBJ2-1,TRBD2,TRBV6-5,CASALAGAPYNEQFF,TGTGCCAGCGCGTTAGCGGGAGCCCCCTACAATGAGCAGTTCTTC
NA,TRBJ2-1,TRBD2,TRBV4-2,CASSQELAGFDNEQFF,TGTGCCAGCAGCCAAGAGTTAGCGGGATTCGACAATGAGCAGTTCTTC
NA,TRBJ2-7,NA,TRBV18,CASSPRGTYEQYF,TGTGCCAGCTCACCACGAGGTACCTACGAGCAGTACTTC
NA,TRBJ1-4,NA,TRBV5-1,CASSPRQLTTNEKLFF,TGCGCCAGCAGCCCCCGACAGCTGACAACTAATGAAAAACTGTTTTTT
NA,TRBJ2-2,TRBD1,TRBV18,CASSPPGQGSTGELFF,TGTGCCAGCTCACCACCGGGACAGGGAAGCACCGGGGAGCTGTTTTTT
NA,TRBJ2-7,TRBD2,TRBV2,CASSALLAGGEQYF,TGTGCCAGCAGTGCACTCCTAGCGGGAGGAGAGCAGTACTTC
NA,TRBJ1-4,NA,TRBV19,CASSRTAATNEKLFF,TGTGCCAGTAGTAGGACAGCAGCAACTAATGAAAAACTGTTTTTT
NA,TRBJ1-1,TRBD1,TRBV6-5,CASSYSGGYTEAFF,TGTGCCAGCAGTTACTCAGGGGGCTACACTGAAGCTTTCTTT
NA,TRBJ2-3,NA,TRBV9,CASSSQRFEGPDTQYF,TGTGCCAGCAGCTCCCAGCGGTTCGAGGGCCCAGATACGCAGTATTTT
NA,TRBJ1-4,TRBD1,TRBV9,CASSPNIGGQGKEKLFF,TGTGCCAGCAGCCCAAATATCGGGGGACAGGGAAAAGAAAAACTGTTTTTT
NA,TRBJ2-5,NA,TRBV9,CASSVGGSETQYF,TGTGCCAGCAGCGTAGGAGGGTCAGAGACCCAGTACTTC